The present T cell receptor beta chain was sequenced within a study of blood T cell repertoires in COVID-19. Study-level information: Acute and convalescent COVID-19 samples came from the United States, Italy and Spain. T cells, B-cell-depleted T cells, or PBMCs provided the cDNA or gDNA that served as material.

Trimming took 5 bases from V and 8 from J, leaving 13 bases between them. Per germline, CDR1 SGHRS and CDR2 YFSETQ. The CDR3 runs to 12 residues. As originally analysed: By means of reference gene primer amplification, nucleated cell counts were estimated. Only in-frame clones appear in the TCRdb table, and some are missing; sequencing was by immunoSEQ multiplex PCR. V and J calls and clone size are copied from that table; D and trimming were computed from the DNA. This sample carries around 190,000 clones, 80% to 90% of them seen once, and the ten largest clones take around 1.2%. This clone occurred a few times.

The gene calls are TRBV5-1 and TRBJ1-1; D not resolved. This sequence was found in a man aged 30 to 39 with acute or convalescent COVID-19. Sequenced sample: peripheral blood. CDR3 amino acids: CASSSQAGEAFF. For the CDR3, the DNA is TGCGCCAGCAGTTCCCAGGCAGGAGAAGCTTTCTTT.